This T cell receptor (beta chain) stems from a study of CD8 T cells in ankylosing spondylitis. General observations from the study: From matched ankylosing spondylitis synovial fluid, disease-linked clones were reportedly recovered at significantly enriched levels. CD8+ cells made up the disease-linked clones, which were relatively rare in peripheral blood. Ankylosing spondylitis blood appeared to be characterized by a TCR beta motif of fewer than ten highly homologous variants.

The TCR beta libraries were generated through quantitative 5'-RACE incorporating molecular barcodes. MiXCR was run by TCRdb on the 5' RACE reads, yielding one entry per CDR3 protein. The sample carries 750,000 to 850,000 distinct CDR3 sequences, approximately 10% recorded once. In this sample, this clonotype turned up a few times. Its antigen is unknown. This CDR3 region has 15 residues. Germline CDR1 SGHRS, CDR2 YFSETQ. The ends were cut back, 4 bases at V and 0 bases at J, with 13 bases in the middle. Sequenced: blood, either unsorted or a sorted T cell fraction (not recorded which). The gene calls are TRBV5-1 and TRBJ1-2; D is undetermined. The sequence derives from a male donor with ankylosing spondylitis. The DNA for the CDR3 is TGCGCCAGCAGCCTAGACACCTTAGCTAACTATGGCTACACCTTC. Its translation is CASSLDTLANYGYTF.